This T cell receptor beta chain emerged from a study of OX40 agonist ivuxolimab in advanced cancers. Findings of the study overall: Averaged across samples, CD8+ T cells carried more expanded clones than CD4+ did.

Remarks on this clone: Its antigen remains unknown.

Sampled blood was obtained at baseline, cycle 4 day 1, and cycle 7 day 1. Assay: immunoSEQ multiplex PCR; the TCRdb copy retains only in-frame clones and omits some. The data contain approximately 58,000 clones, 84% of them seen just once; the ten biggest clones take up about 13%. Sequenced material: CD4+ or CD8+ T cells sorted from blood, taken in a trial of the OX40 agonist ivuxolimab. The receptor was derived from an adult with an advanced solid tumor such as melanoma, head and neck, liver or kidney cancer.

The CDR3 loop is CASSGTGNQPQHF. CDR3 nucleotide sequence: TGTGCCAGCAGCGGGACAGGGAATCAGCCCCAGCATTTT. The chain uses TRBV9 and TRBJ1-5; 8 nucleotides match TRBD1. Germline lookup yields CDR1 SGDLS and CDR2 YYNGEE. The V and J ends lost 3 bases and 4 bases, in that order; junction bases with no gene match: 0. The CDR3 totals 13 residues.